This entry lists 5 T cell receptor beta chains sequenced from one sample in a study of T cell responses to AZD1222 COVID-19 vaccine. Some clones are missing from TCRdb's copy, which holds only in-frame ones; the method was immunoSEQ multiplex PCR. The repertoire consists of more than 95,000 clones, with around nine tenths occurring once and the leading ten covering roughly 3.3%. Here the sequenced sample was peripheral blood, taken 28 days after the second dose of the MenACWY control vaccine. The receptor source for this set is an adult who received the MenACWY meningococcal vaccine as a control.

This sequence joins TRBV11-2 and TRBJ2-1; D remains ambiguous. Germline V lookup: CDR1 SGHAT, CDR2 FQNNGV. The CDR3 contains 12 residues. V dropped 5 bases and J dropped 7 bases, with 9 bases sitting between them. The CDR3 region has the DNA TGTGCCAGCAGCGGGCAGAGGAATGAGCAGTTCTTC. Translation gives CASSGQRNEQFF.

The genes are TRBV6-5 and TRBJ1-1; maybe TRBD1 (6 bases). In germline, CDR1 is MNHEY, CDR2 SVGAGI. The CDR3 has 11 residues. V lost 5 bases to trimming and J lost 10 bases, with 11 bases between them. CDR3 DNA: TGTGCCAGCAGTCAGGGGAAAGGAGCTTTCTTT. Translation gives CASSQGKGAFF.

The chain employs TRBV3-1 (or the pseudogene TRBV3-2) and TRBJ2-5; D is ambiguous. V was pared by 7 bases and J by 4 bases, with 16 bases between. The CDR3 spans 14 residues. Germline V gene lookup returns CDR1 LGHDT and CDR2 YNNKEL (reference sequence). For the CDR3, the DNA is TGTGCCAGCACCGGAGTAGGTTTCGGAGAGACCCAGTACTTC. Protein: CASTGVGFGETQYF.

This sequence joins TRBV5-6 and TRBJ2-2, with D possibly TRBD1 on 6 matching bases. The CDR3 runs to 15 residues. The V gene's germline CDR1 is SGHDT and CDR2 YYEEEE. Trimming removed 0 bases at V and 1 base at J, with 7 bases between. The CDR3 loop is CASSLEGQNTGELFF. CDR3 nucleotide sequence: TGTGCCAGCAGCTTGGAGGGACAGAACACCGGGGAGCTGTTTTTT.

The CDR3: CASSQGLAGPEETQYF. The DNA of the CDR3 is TGTGCCAGCAGCCAAGGGCTAGCGGGTCCAGAAGAGACCCAGTACTTC. The rearrangement joins TRBV3-1 (or the pseudogene TRBV3-2) to TRBJ2-5, with 8 bases matching TRBD2. The CDR3 runs to 16 residues. J was trimmed by 3 bases and V by 1 base; bases with no gene match: 7. Germline-derived CDR1 and CDR2 are LGHDT and YNNKEL (reference sequence).